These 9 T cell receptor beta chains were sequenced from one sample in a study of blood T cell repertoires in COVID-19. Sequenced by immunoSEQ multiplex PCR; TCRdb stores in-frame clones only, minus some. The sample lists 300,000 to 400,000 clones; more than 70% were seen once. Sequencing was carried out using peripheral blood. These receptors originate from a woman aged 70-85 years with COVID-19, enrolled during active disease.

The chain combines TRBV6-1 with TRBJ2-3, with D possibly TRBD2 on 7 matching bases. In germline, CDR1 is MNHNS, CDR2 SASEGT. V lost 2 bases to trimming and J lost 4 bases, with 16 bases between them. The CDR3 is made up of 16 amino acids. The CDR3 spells CASSEHPREGADTQYF. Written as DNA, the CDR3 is TGTGCCAGCAGTGAACATCCCAGGGAGGGGGCAGATACGCAGTATTTT.

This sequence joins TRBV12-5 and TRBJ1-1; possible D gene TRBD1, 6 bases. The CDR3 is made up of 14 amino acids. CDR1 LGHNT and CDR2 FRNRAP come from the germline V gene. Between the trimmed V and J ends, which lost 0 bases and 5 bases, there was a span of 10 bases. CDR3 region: CASGLVPRGTEAFF. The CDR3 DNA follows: TGTGCTAGTGGTTTGGTACCCAGGGGAACTGAAGCTTTCTTT.

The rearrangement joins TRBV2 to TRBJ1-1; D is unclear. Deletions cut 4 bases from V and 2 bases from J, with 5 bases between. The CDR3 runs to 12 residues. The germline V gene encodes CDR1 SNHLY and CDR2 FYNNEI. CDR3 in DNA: TGTGCCAGCAGTGCACAAAACACTGAAGCTTTCTTT. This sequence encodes CASSAQNTEAFF.

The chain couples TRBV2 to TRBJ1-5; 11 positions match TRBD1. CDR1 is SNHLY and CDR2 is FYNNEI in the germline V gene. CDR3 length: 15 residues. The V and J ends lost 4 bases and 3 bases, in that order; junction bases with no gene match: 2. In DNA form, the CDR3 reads TGTGCCAGCAGTGGGACAGGGGGCCACAATCAGCCCCAGCATTTT. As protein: CASSGTGGHNQPQHF. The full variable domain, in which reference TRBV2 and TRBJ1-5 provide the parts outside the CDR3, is EPEVTQTPSHQVTQMGQEVILRCVPISNHLYFYWYRQILGQKVEFLVSFYNNEISEKSEIFDDQFSVERPDGSNFTLKIRSTKLEDSAMYFCASSGTGGHNQPQHFGDGTRLSIL.

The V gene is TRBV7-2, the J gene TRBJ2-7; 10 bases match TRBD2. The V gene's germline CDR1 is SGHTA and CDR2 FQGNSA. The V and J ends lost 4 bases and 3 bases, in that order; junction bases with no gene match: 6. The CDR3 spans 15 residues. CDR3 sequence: CASSSLPSGGYEQYF. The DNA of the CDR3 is TGTGCCAGCAGCTCTCTGCCTAGCGGGGGCTACGAGCAGTACTTC.

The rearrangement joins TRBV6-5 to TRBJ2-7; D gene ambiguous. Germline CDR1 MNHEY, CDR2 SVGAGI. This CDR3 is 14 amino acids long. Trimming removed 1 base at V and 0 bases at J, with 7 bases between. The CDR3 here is CASSYLASSYEQYF. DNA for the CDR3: TGTGCCAGCAGTTACTTGGCCAGCTCCTACGAGCAGTACTTC.

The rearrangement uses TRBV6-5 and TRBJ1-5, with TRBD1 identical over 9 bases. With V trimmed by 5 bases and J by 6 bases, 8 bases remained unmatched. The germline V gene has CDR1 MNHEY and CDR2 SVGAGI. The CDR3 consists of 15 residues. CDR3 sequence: CASSPEQGASQPQHF. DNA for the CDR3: TGTGCCAGCAGTCCCGAACAGGGGGCGAGTCAGCCCCAGCATTTT.

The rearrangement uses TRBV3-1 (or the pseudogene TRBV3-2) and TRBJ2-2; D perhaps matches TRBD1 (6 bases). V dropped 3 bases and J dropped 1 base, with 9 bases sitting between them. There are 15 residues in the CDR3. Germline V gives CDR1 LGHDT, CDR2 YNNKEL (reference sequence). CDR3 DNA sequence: TGTGCCAGCAGCCAGAGGACAGTGAACACCGGGGAGCTGTTTTTT. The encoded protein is CASSQRTVNTGELFF.

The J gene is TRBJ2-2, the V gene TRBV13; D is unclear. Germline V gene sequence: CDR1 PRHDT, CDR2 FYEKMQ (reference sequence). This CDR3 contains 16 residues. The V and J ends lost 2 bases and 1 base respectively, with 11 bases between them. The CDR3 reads CASSLYGYMNTGELFF. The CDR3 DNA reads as TGTGCCAGCAGCTTATATGGTTACATGAACACCGGGGAGCTGTTTTTT.